This T cell receptor (beta chain) is drawn from a study of T cell repertoires in cytomegalovirus infection. TCRdb analysed the reads with MiXCR anew, one entry per CDR3 protein. In the table there are 830,000 or so distinct CDR3 sequences, 30% to 35% of which are singletons. The ends were cut back, 5 bases at V and 12 bases at J, with 17 bases in the middle. Germline V gene lookup returns CDR1 MNHEY and CDR2 SMNVEV (reference sequence). The CDR3 is 14 residues long. For this clonotype: Its antigen is not known.

The chain couples TRBV27 to TRBJ1-6; D might be TRBD1 (6 bases). The receptor comes from a human donor in good health (CMV status not recorded). Some clones in this sample may be carry-over from other donors' samples. The material was cultured CD8+ T cells from PBMCs, obtained from culture after CMV antigen stimulation. The CDR3 nucleotides read TGTGCCAGCAGTCCCACGGACAGTCAGATACCCCTCCACTTT. Its translation is CASSPTDSQIPLHF.